The rows below give T cell receptor beta chains drawn from one sample of a study of blood T cells in healthy people across ages. TCRdb used MiXCR to reprocess the 5' RACE reads, holding one entry per CDR3 protein. The sample records over 700,000 distinct CDR3 sequences, about 55% being singletons. Input material: blood. The receptors derive from a man aged 80 or over in good health. Both conserved end residues are part of each CDR3.

v_call cdr3_aa
TRBV4-2 CASSQAGEGLGNEQFF
TRBV9 CASSGQSGRADTQYF
TRBV24-1 CATSDPRTGNNEQFF
TRBV20-1 CSARDLGRGGSEQYF
TRBV20-1 CSARPGVGNQPQHF
TRBV2 CASSEALREMRKLFF
TRBV4-1 CASSQGLPLARDEQYF
TRBV20-1 CSALQGNTF
TRBV6-5 CASSTIRTGGGSPLHF
TRBV11-2 CASSLVSGITDTQYF
TRBV7-9 CASSYVTGGHGYTF
TRBV2 CASSEALRGLTETQYF
TRBV12-3/TRBV12-4 CASSFDSYSYNEQFF
TRBV29-1 CSVEGLAGVFDEQYF
TRBV7-9 CASSSITGTGSEQYF
TRBV12-3/TRBV12-4 CASSLGGSQFF
TRBV6-1 CASGGGGRTALYNEQFF
TRBV7-2 CASSLEPTLSGNTIYF
TRBV28 CASTPDQGNNQPQHF
TRBV21-1 CASSKLSRGYEQYF